These 18 T cell receptor beta chains originate from one sample sequenced in a study of Ad26.COV2.S vaccination and SARS-CoV-2 variants. Treatment: roughly 18 received Ad26.COV2.S at low or high dose, single or two shots; roughly 5 received placebo; per-sample allocation not given. At day 63 after the first vaccine or placebo injection, samples were drawn. Data came from immunoSEQ multiplex PCR; TCRdb stores just in-frame clones and leaves some out. This repertoire shows about 350,000 clones, roughly 91% found once; its top ten account for roughly 5%. The sample consisted of peripheral blood, taken in a trial of Ad26.COV2.S vaccine versus placebo. All receptors come from a person aged 18-65 years who received the Ad26.COV2.S COVID-19 vaccine or a placebo.

This chain connects TRBV5-4 to TRBJ2-7; maybe TRBD2 (6 bases). The germline V gene has CDR1 SGHNT and CDR2 YYREEE (reference sequence). This CDR3 has 13 amino acids. Trimming removed 4 bases from V and 1 base from J, with 9 bases in between. The CDR3 is CASSPGGSYEQYF. The CDR3, as DNA: TGTGCCAGCAGCCCTGGGGGGTCCTACGAGCAGTACTTC.

CDR3 protein: CASSPRGGSGLAGSYEQYF. For the CDR3, the DNA is TGTGCCAGCAGCCCCAGGGGCGGGTCCGGACTAGCGGGATCCTACGAGCAGTACTTC. The chain joins TRBV9 to TRBJ2-7, with 12 bases aligning to TRBD2. The V gene end was trimmed by 4 bases and the J gene end by 1 base; junction bases not matched to a gene: 15. This CDR3 region has 19 residues. Germline V gene lookup returns CDR1 SGDLS and CDR2 YYNGEE.

This clone was seen a handful of times. In DNA form, the CDR3 reads TGTGCCAGCAGGACTAAAAGCCGGGGCCTTAATGAAAAACTGTTTTTT. Protein product: CASRTKSRGLNEKLFF. V usage is TRBV6-6 and J usage is TRBJ1-4, with D perhaps matching TRBD1 (5 bases). V lost 6 bases, J lost 4 bases, and 18 bases lay in between. Per germline, CDR1 MNHNY and CDR2 SVGAGI (reference sequence). The CDR3 covers 16 residues.

The V gene is TRBV29-1, the J gene TRBJ2-2; 11 nucleotides line up with TRBD1. Germline CDR1 reads SQVTM; CDR2 reads ANQGSEA. The CDR3 consists of 14 residues. Germline trimming cut 8 bases from V and 6 bases from J; bases unmatched to any gene: 8. CDR3: CSTRTGGRAGELFF. The CDR3, as DNA: TGCAGCACGAGGACAGGGGGCAGGGCCGGGGAGCTGTTTTTT.

The chain is built from TRBV13 and TRBJ2-1; 7 bases align to TRBD1. CDR1 PRHDT and CDR2 FYEKMQ come from the germline V gene (reference sequence). With V trimmed by 10 bases and J by 0 bases, 6 bases remained unmatched. This CDR3 comprises 14 residues. CDR3 sequence: CATAPGGSYNEQFF. In DNA, the CDR3 is TGTGCCACCGCACCAGGGGGCTCCTACAATGAGCAGTTCTTC.

This chain connects TRBV2 to TRBJ2-5, with D possibly called TRBD1 or TRBD2 (6 bases each). There are 13 residues in the CDR3. Germline V gene lookup returns CDR1 SNHLY and CDR2 FYNNEI. V shed 8 bases and J shed 5 bases, with 15 bases lying between them. This chain's CDR3 is CASGGRGHETQYF. For the CDR3, the DNA is TGTGCCAGCGGGGGCCGGGGGCACGAGACCCAGTACTTC. Supplemented by reference TRBV2 and TRBJ2-5, the full variable domain reads EPEVTQTPSHQVTQMGQEVILRCVPISNHLYFYWYRQILGQKVEFLVSFYNNEISEKSEIFDDQFSVERPDGSNFTLKIRSTKLEDSAMYFCASGGRGHETQYFGPGTRLLVL.

In its sample, this clone was seen once. The chain couples TRBV10-3 to TRBJ2-5; TRBD2 agrees at 7 bases. Trimming took 6 bases from V and 1 from J; bases not matched to a gene: 2. The CDR3 loop spans 13 amino acids. The germline V gene has CDR1 ENHRY and CDR2 SYGVKD. CDR3 residues: CAIRGTTQETQYF. The CDR3 region has the DNA TGTGCCATCAGGGGGACTACCCAAGAGACCCAGTACTTC.

The chain carries TRBV7-6 and TRBJ2-2; TRBD1 matches 7 bases. V shed 5 bases, J shed 3 bases, and the junction held 9 bases outside the gene matches. The CDR3 is 16 residues long. Germline CDR1 is SGHVS and CDR2 is FNYEAQ. The CDR3 loop is CASSETGLSDTGELFF. CDR3 bases: TGTGCCAGCAGCGAGACAGGGCTTTCGGACACCGGGGAGCTGTTTTTT.

The chain has TRBV12-5 and TRBJ1-1; the D gene is possibly TRBD1 (6 bases). The CDR3 has 14 residues. Per germline, CDR1 LGHNT and CDR2 FRNRAP. Between the trimmed V and J ends, which lost 1 base and 4 bases, there was a span of 10 bases. The CDR3 spells CASGLGTVGTEAFF. DNA for the CDR3: TGTGCTAGTGGTTTGGGGACAGTCGGCACTGAAGCTTTCTTT.

In nucleotides, the CDR3 is TGTGCCAGCAGCTTCAGGGGTGGGAATCAGCCCCAGCATTTT. Protein: CASSFRGGNQPQHF. The chain combines TRBV6-5 with TRBJ1-5, with D perhaps TRBD1 (6 bases). Germline V lookup: CDR1 MNHEY, CDR2 SVGAGI. This CDR3 region has 14 residues. V was trimmed by 6 bases and J by 4 bases, leaving 13 bases between them.

The V and J genes are TRBV9 and TRBJ2-3, with TRBD2 identical over 10 bases. V trimming: 3 bases; J trimming: 6 bases; junction bases outside the gene matches: 7. Germline CDR1 SGDLS, CDR2 YYNGEE. The CDR3 has 15 residues. CDR3 amino acids: CASSALAGVGDTQYF. CDR3 nucleotides: TGTGCCAGCAGCGCGCTAGCGGGAGTTGGCGATACGCAGTATTTT. Together with reference TRBV9 and TRBJ2-3, the CDR3 gives the full variable domain: DSGVTQTPKHLITATGQRVTLRCSPRSGDLSVYWYQQSLDQGLQFLIQYYNGEERAKGNILERFSAQQFPDLHSELNLSSLELGDSALYFCASSALAGVGDTQYFGPGTRLTVL.

The genes are TRBV15 and TRBJ2-7; D is perhaps TRBD1 or TRBD2 (5 bases each). The CDR3 loop spans 13 amino acids. V lost 6 bases and J 1 base, leaving 10 bases between the germline ends. Germline lookup yields CDR1 LNHNV and CDR2 YYDKDF (reference sequence). CDR3 sequence: CATRWDGSYEQYF. CDR3 in DNA: TGTGCCACCAGGTGGGACGGTTCCTACGAGCAGTACTTC.

The chain links TRBV12-5 to TRBJ2-7, with D tentatively TRBD1 or TRBD2 (6 bases each). The CDR3 has 17 residues. Trimming cost V 2 bases and J 2 bases, with 19 bases left between them. Germline CDR1 reads LGHNT; CDR2 reads FRNRAP. CDR3 nucleotide sequence: TGTGCTAGTGGTTTGAATTCCGGGGGCCGAATCACCTACGAGCAGTACTTC. Its protein is CASGLNSGGRITYEQYF.

V usage is TRBV4-3 and J usage is TRBJ1-6; perhaps TRBD1 as D (5 bases). This CDR3 is 15 amino acids long. Trimming stripped 0 bases from V and 10 bases from J, with 13 bases between. CDR1 is LGHNA, CDR2 YSLEER, per germline. Here the CDR3 reads CASSQEGGAGSPLHF. The CDR3 bases are TGCGCCAGCAGCCAAGAGGGAGGGGCCGGGTCACCCCTCCACTTT.

The chain uses TRBV7-2 and TRBJ2-5; D is perhaps TRBD1 (6 bases). This CDR3 comprises 14 residues. The germline V gene encodes CDR1 SGHTA and CDR2 FQGNSA. V was cut by 1 base and J by 5 bases, with 11 bases left in between. Here the CDR3 reads CASSLGGLGETQYF. As DNA, the CDR3 is TGTGCCAGCAGCTTAGGGGGGCTTGGGGAGACCCAGTACTTC.

This clone is a singleton in its sample. The CDR3 sequence: CATRSGVEETQYF. The CDR3 nucleotides read TGTGCCACCAGGTCAGGGGTGGAAGAGACCCAGTACTTC. The chain combines TRBV6-5 with TRBJ2-5; maybe TRBD1 (6 bases). V shed 10 bases and J shed 3 bases, with 15 bases lying between them. The CDR3 runs to 13 residues. Germline V gene data show CDR1 as MNHEY and CDR2 as SVGAGI.

This chain joins TRBV6-5 and TRBJ2-1; perhaps TRBD2 as D (5 bases). Trimming took off 2 bases at V and 6 bases at J, with 8 bases between the two ends. The CDR3 runs to 13 residues. Germline V gene lookup returns CDR1 MNHEY and CDR2 SVGAGI. This CDR3 reads CASSYVRGNEQFF. Here the CDR3 DNA reads TGTGCCAGCAGTTACGTTCGGGGCAATGAGCAGTTCTTC.

The V gene is TRBV10-3, the J gene TRBJ2-5; no clear D gene. Germline V gives CDR1 ENHRY, CDR2 SYGVKD. The CDR3 covers 13 residues. V was shortened by 0 bases and J by 5 bases, with 7 bases between the two germline ends. The CDR3 DNA follows: TGTGCCATCAGTGAGTCGGGTGGGGAGACCCAGTACTTC. Translation gives CAISESGGETQYF.